This entry features one T cell receptor beta chain sequence. Its antigen remains unidentified. The sample originates from a study of blood T cells in healthy people across ages. Study-wide results and caveats: The study found more naive CD4+ cells and higher diversity in long-lived than aged donors.

With a J-beta primer mix and a sample-barcoded 5' primer, a second PCR ran about 7 to 12 cycles. TCRdb re-called the 5' RACE reads with MiXCR, one entry per CDR3 protein. The table includes 600,000 to 800,000 distinct CDR3 sequences, around 50% detected once. Isolated PBMCs totaled at least 7 million in each sample. In germline, CDR1 is MNHEY, CDR2 SMNVEV (reference sequence). The length of the CDR3 is 14 residues. V was clipped by 6 bases and J by 5 bases, with 17 bases between them. The origin of this receptor is a woman aged 80 or over in good health. Sequenced material: blood. The V call is TRBV27, the J call TRBJ2-7; D remains ambiguous. In DNA form, the CDR3 reads TGTGCCAGCAGCGGCAACGGAAGGGTCCACGAGCAGTACTTC. Translating it yields CASSGNGRVHEQYF.